These 2 T cell receptor beta chains came from one sample sequenced in a study of blood T cell repertoires in COVID-19. This table comes from immunoSEQ multiplex PCR, and its TCRdb copy is limited to in-frame clones, with some not included. This sample yields 120,000 to 150,000 clones, of which approximately 89% are seen a single time; under 2% belongs to the top ten. The sequencing input was peripheral blood. The receptors derive from a human donor in a cohort sampled during active COVID-19.

This chain links TRBV14 with TRBJ2-3; 13 bases line up with TRBD2. CDR1 and CDR2 (germline): SGHDN, FVKESK. With 3 bases clipped from V and 15 bases from J, the junction kept 9 bases outside the gene matches. The CDR3 is 14 residues long. CDR3 sequence: CASSHQWTSGGLYF. The CDR3 bases are TGTGCCAGCAGCCATCAATGGACTAGCGGGGGCCTATATTTT.

The J gene is TRBJ2-7, the V gene TRBV4-1; maybe TRBD1 (6 bases). V shed 4 bases and J shed 1 base, with 8 bases lying between them. The CDR3 has 13 residues. CDR1 and CDR2 (germline): MGHRA, YSYEKL. CDR3: CASSRGQSYEQYF. In DNA form, the CDR3 reads TGCGCCAGCAGCCGAGGACAGTCCTACGAGCAGTACTTC.